The source of this T cell receptor (beta chain) is a study of blood T cell repertoires in COVID-19. Method: immunoSEQ multiplex PCR; TCRdb's copy keeps in-frame clones and lacks some. The profile shows some 350,000 clones, over 75% of them singletons. Participant-given clinical history determined each cohort assignment. This clone was counted once. This CDR3 comprises 17 residues. V lost 6 bases and J lost 4; bases outside the gene matches: 15. The germline V gene has CDR1 KGHSH and CDR2 LQKENI. The sample consisted of PBMCs or T cells enriched from blood (not recorded which). This chain joins TRBV18 and TRBJ2-3, with 8 bases lining up with TRBD2. This receptor was identified in a man younger than 40 who had recovered from COVID-19. CDR3 in amino acids: CASSFLTGGASPDTQYF. The DNA for the CDR3 is TGTGCCAGCTCCTTCCTAACGGGGGGGGCCAGCCCAGATACGCAGTATTTT.